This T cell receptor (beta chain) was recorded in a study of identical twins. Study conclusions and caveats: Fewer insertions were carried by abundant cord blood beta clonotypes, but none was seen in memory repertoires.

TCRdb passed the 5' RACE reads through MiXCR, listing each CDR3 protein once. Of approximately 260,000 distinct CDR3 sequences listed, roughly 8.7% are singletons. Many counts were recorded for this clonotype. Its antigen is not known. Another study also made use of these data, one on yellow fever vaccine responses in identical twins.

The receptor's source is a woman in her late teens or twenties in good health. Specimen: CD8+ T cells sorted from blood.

The CDR3 coding sequence is TGTGCCATCGGCACAGCCTCCTACGAGCAGTACTTC. As protein: CAIGTASYEQYF. The V call is TRBV10-3, the J call TRBJ2-7; D gene unclear. Germline V gives CDR1 ENHRY, CDR2 SYGVKD. With 8 bases removed from V and 0 bases from J, the gap between germline ends came to 8 bases. The CDR3 runs to 12 residues.